A selection of T cell receptor beta chains follows, all from one sample in a study of shared clonotypes between healthy human individuals. TCRdb's copy holds only in-frame clones and misses some; the assay was immunoSEQ multiplex PCR. Seen here are about 460,000 clones, 75% to 80% observed once, and the top ten hold more than 10%. Sequenced sample: PBMCs. The receptors here all came from a woman between 35 and 50 years old in good health. Some clones in this sample may be carry-over from other donors' samples. Each CDR3 is given with its conserved first and last residue. D genes are given only for firm matches. Size values are once, few and many counts, or a class for expanded clones, and some rows have none.

v_gene	d_gene	abundance	j_gene	CDR3nt	CDR3aa
TRBV15	.	few	TRBJ2-5	TGTGCCACCAGCAGAGATATGGTGCAAGAGACCCAGTACTTC	CATSRDMVQETQYF
TRBV5-6	.	.	TRBJ1-4	TGTGCCAGCAGCTTGGGCCCCAGTGAAAAACTGTTTTTT	CASSLGPSEKLFF
TRBV10-3	.	.	TRBJ1-3	TGTGCCGTCGGCAGCGGATCCTCTGGAAACACCATATATTTT	CAVGSGSSGNTIYF
TRBV4-1	.	.	TRBJ2-1	TGCGCCAGCAGCCATTTGGCGGAGAATGAGCAGTTCTTC	CASSHLAENEQFF
TRBV11-2	.	.	TRBJ2-7	TGTGCCAGCAGCTTAGTCGGGTACGAGCAGTACTTC	CASSLVGYEQYF
TRBV4-3	.	.	TRBJ2-2	TGCGCCAGCAGCCAATTGACCACCGGGACTCATAACACCGGGGAGCTGTTTTTT	CASSQLTTGTHNTGELFF
TRBV5-4	TRBD2	few	TRBJ2-3	TGTGCCAGCAGCTTGTTAGTGGATAGCGGGGGCACAGATACGCAGTATTTT	CASSLLVDSGGTDTQYF
TRBV6-4	.	.	TRBJ1-1	TGTGCCAGCAGTTTAACGGAGAGCACTGAAGCTTTCTTT	CASSLTESTEAFF
TRBV7-6	TRBD1	.	TRBJ1-2	TGTGCCAGCAGCCCGGGACAGATGGAGCCCTATGGCTACACCTTC	CASSPGQMEPYGYTF
TRBV5-6	.	.	TRBJ1-4	TGTGCCAGCAGTCCCGCAGGGAAAGAAAAACTGTTTTTT	CASSPAGKEKLFF
TRBV4-2	TRBD1	.	TRBJ1-1	TGTGCCAGCAGCCCAGGTGACAGGGACACTGAAGCTTTCTTT	CASSPGDRDTEAFF
TRBV4-1	TRBD1	.	TRBJ1-1	TGCGCCAGCAGCCTGGGACAGGGCGTTGAAGCTTTCTTT	CASSLGQGVEAFF
TRBV28	.	.	TRBJ2-7	TGTGCCAGCATGGTTTTGGGGGGCGACTACGAGCAGTACTTC	CASMVLGGDYEQYF
TRBV2	.	.	TRBJ1-1	TGTGCCAGCAGTGAAGAGGTTAACATTTTT	CASSEEVNIF
TRBV4-1	.	.	TRBJ1-5	TGCGCCAGCAGCCAAGGCCGGGGAGGGGAGGATAGCAATCAGCCCCAGCATTTT	CASSQGRGGEDSNQPQHF
TRBV10-3	.	.	TRBJ1-1	TGTGCCATCAGTGAGTCTGCGGGTTTCAACACTGAAGCTTTCTTT	CAISESAGFNTEAFF
TRBV5-1	.	.	TRBJ2-3	TGCGCCAGCAGCTTGGGAGGGGCAGGGTTGAGCACAGATACGCAGTATTTT	CASSLGGAGLSTDTQYF
TRBV15	.	.	TRBJ2-7	TGTGCCACCAGCAGAGGCGTTAGCCGGATTACAAGGGAGCAGTACTTC	CATSRGVSRITREQYF
TRBV25-1	TRBD1	few	TRBJ2-5	TGTGCCAGCAGTGAATTGGGGACAGGGCAAGAGACCCAGTACTTC	CASSELGTGQETQYF
TRBV28	TRBD2	once	TRBJ2-7	TGTGCCAGCAGTCCTACGGGGGGGTTGATTTACGAGCAGTACTTC	CASSPTGGLIYEQYF
TRBV30	.	.	TRBJ1-1	TGTGCCTGGGCCCGGGAAACTGAAGCTTTCTTT	CAWARETEAFF
TRBV28	.	.	TRBJ2-5	TGTGCCAGCAGTCGGCGGCGTGGGGCGGTCGGCCAAGAGACCCAGTACTTC	CASSRRRGAVGQETQYF
TRBV9	TRBD2	.	TRBJ2-5	TGTGCCAGCAGCGTACGGGAGGGTGGGAGAGAGACCCAGTACTTC	CASSVREGGRETQYF
TRBV6-4	.	.	TRBJ2-5	TGTGCCAGCAGGGGTAAACAGGGAGGGGAGACCCAGTACTTC	CASRGKQGGETQYF